This TCR beta chain was captured by sequencing in a study of cytomegalovirus exposure and HLA in healthy donors. Study findings and constraints: The availability of immune exposure information extended only to CMV serostatus. About 87% or about 30% of the time was how often most TCR beta V segments were productive, according to an earlier analysis. Common viral pathogens seemed, in a later analysis, to connect with several of the most significant clusters.

Comments on this clone: What it recognizes is unknown.

Amplification used 60 Vbeta primers and 13 Jbeta primers. TCRdb keeps only in-frame clones here, not all; method: immunoSEQ multiplex PCR. The sample consists of fewer than 250,000 clones, approximately 80% of them appearing once. CDR1 SGHVS and CDR2 FQNEAQ come from the germline V gene. Germline trimming cut 5 bases from V and 6 bases from J; bases unmatched to any gene: 16. The CDR3 length is 18 residues. This rearrangement joins TRBV7-8 to TRBJ1-6, with TRBD1 matching 7 bases. This receptor was taken from a woman in her forties in good health and CMV-seronegative. Sequenced: PBMCs. CDR3 sequence: CASSTRDRVFVFNSPLHF. CDR3 DNA sequence: TGTGCCAGCAGCACCCGGGACAGAGTATTTGTCTTTAATTCACCCCTCCACTTT.